A selection of T cell receptor beta chains follows, all from one sample in a study of T cell responses to AZD1222 COVID-19 vaccine. Libraries were prepared by immunoSEQ multiplex PCR; TCRdb keeps only in-frame clonotypes and omits some of them. The table lists 100,000 to 150,000 clones, roughly 90% of them singletons. This specimen consisted of peripheral blood, obtained on day 0 of AZD1222 vaccination. The receptors were gathered from an adult in good health. CDR3s include the opening cysteine and the closing phenylalanine or tryptophan.

TRBV11-3	TRBJ2-7	CASSLGDRGLQEYEQYF
TRBV24-1	TRBJ2-1	CATSDEQGQQFF
TRBV10-3	TRBJ1-6	CAISDRGPRDSPLHF
TRBV2	TRBJ1-1	CASKIEFRGARANTEAFF
TRBV29-1	TRBJ1-2	CSVDLQGAVYGYTF
TRBV3-1/TRBV3-2	TRBJ1-1	CASSQEGGGTEAFF
TRBV3-1/TRBV3-2	TRBJ2-1	CASSQDGPDGPTRSYNEQFF
TRBV7-2	TRBJ1-4	CASSLEGANEKLFF
TRBV29-1	TRBJ1-1	CSVEEVNSATTEAFF
TRBV6-5	TRBJ2-1	CASRPPGDFLNEQFF
TRBV4-1	TRBJ2-5	CASSEIKTAGGETQYF
TRBV11-2	TRBJ1-2	CASSLDSHSNYGYTF
TRBV30	TRBJ2-7	CAWSRGEFYEQYF
TRBV5-1	TRBJ1-1	CASSRYTGTASEAFF
TRBV27	TRBJ1-6	CASGQLNSPLHF
TRBV4-3	TRBJ2-2	CASSQDPANTGELFF
TRBV5-6	TRBJ1-1	CASRDKGWPEAFF
TRBV7-2	TRBJ1-2	CASSLVAQGGNGYTF
TRBV5-6	TRBJ2-1	CASSLRGFGDEQFF
TRBV13	TRBJ2-1	CASSYSGGVYNEQFF
TRBV30	TRBJ1-5	CAWGNQPQHF
TRBV6-2/TRBV6-3	TRBJ2-5	CASSSFSRALQETQYF
TRBV7-2	TRBJ1-1	CASSLGVGGEAFF
TRBV28	TRBJ1-1	CASTRTGMGFTEAFF